The T cell receptor (beta chain) described here comes from a study of blood T cells in healthy people across ages. General study results and limits: In older individuals, TCR beta diversity per million T cells was lower, falling roughly linearly with age. Correlation between TCR beta diversity and naive T cell percentage was strong.

A sample-barcoded 5' primer and a J-beta primer mix were used in a second PCR of about 6 to 11 cycles. Each of the cDNA molecules was tagged by a template-switch adaptor with 12 random nucleotides. TCRdb itself ran the 5' RACE reads through MiXCR, one entry per CDR3 protein. The table shows approximately 850,000 distinct CDR3 sequences, with 58% occurring only once. The V segment lost 7 bases and the J segment 1 base; nucleotides outside the gene matches: 13. CDR1 SGHKS and CDR2 YYEKEE come from the germline V gene (reference sequence). The CDR3 runs to 16 residues. Of note for this clonotype: The antigen is unknown.

The source of this sequence is a man aged 30 to 39 in good health. This chain connects TRBV5-5 to TRBJ2-5; TRBD1 agrees at 7 bases. What was sequenced was blood. The CDR3 reads CASWHATGTAQETQYF. CDR3 DNA: TGTGCCAGCTGGCATGCCACCGGGACAGCCCAAGAGACCCAGTACTTC. The whole variable domain, remainder taken from reference TRBV5-5 and TRBJ2-5, is DAGVTQSPTHLIKTRGQQVTLRCSPISGHKSVSWYQQVLGQGPQFIFQYYEKEERGRGNFPDRFSARQFPNYSSELNVNALLLGDSALYLCASWHATGTAQETQYFGPGTRLLVL.